This T cell receptor (beta chain) was captured by sequencing in a study of cytomegalovirus exposure and HLA in healthy donors. This CDR3 is 15 amino acids long. CDR1 is MNHEY and CDR2 is SMNVEV in the germline V gene (reference sequence). V lost 5 bases and J 0 bases, leaving 13 bases between the germline ends. It was with 60 Vbeta and 13 Jbeta primers that the PCR ran. As processed by the authors: An analysis that came later counted approximately 76 million unique TCR beta chains, approximately 12 million shared. This table comes from immunoSEQ multiplex PCR, and its TCRdb copy is limited to in-frame clones, with some not included. Clonal size and the V and J genes are those of that table, whereas D and trimming came from the DNA. Here the sample spans approximately 160,000 clones, 82% being singletons. In the case of this clone: Its antigen is currently unknown.

Regarding the study as a whole: Later analysis suggested links between common viral pathogens and several top significant clusters. By HLA locus, TCR association rates varied in a later analysis, with DRB1 showing the most and HLA-C the fewest. The study found most TCR sequences rare, yet found some public TCRs in many donors.

Sequenced: PBMCs. The chain links TRBV27 to TRBJ2-5; D remains unclear. The source is a girl aged 2 to 10 in good health and CMV-seropositive. CDR3 protein: CASSQAYTNQETQYF. DNA of the CDR3: TGTGCCAGCAGTCAGGCCTACACCAACCAAGAGACCCAGTACTTC.